This T cell receptor (beta chain) originates from a study of cytomegalovirus exposure and HLA in healthy donors. Overall study findings and caveats: There were a few CMV-associated chains whose specificity for CMV antigens was confirmed in vitro. An analysis was carried out at a later point. It showed that HLA-associated TCR beta chains were more clonally expanded than equally common non-associated chains. As a later analysis revealed, the rate of TCR association differed by HLA locus, with DRB1 most and HLA-C fewest.

A remark on this clone: The antigen is unknown. One end of the junction does not line up with germline, which may come from a read error.

The CDR3 is 16 amino acids. Germline V gene sequence: CDR1 SEHNR, CDR2 FQNEAQ (reference sequence). Vbeta (60) and Jbeta (13) primers were used in the PCR. The data were produced by immunoSEQ multiplex PCR, yet TCRdb's version contains in-frame clones alone and is incomplete. The top ten clones hold around 1.4% of a sample with about 150,000 clones, approximately 80% of them seen once. V usage is TRBV7-9 and J usage is TRBJ1-2, with 10 bases lining up with TRBD1. This sequence was found in a woman in her late teens or twenties in good health and CMV-seronegative. The sequenced sample was PBMCs. In DNA form, the CDR3 reads TGTGCCAGCAGCTCGTGGACAGGGGGGGGATCAGGTGGCCACACCTTC. Protein product: CASSSWTGGGSGGHTF.